Listed here are 12 T cell receptor beta chains from one sample, sequenced in a study of blood T cell repertoires in COVID-19. The assay was immunoSEQ multiplex PCR, and TCRdb's table has in-frame clones only and misses some. The table shows 60,000 to 75,000 clones, with 75% to 90% occurring only once. The sample consisted of peripheral blood. The receptors come from a woman older than 75 with active or convalescent COVID-19.

This clone turned up a few times. The J gene is TRBJ2-3, the V gene TRBV27, with 8 positions matching TRBD1. Unmatched junction bases numbered 14, after V lost 4 bases and J lost 2 bases. The germline CDR1 and CDR2 sequences are MNHEY and SMNVEV (reference sequence). CDR3 length: 18 amino acids. This chain's CDR3 is CASSSPSRDRTTTDTQYF. CDR3 nucleotide sequence: TGTGCCAGCAGTTCCCCGTCCCGGGACAGGACCACCACAGATACGCAGTATTTT.

This rearrangement joins TRBV11-2 to TRBJ2-5; D possibly corresponds to TRBD2 (7 bases). There are 15 residues in the CDR3. The V gene lost 3 bases and the J gene lost 5 bases, with 16 bases spanning the gap. Germline V gene sequence: CDR1 SGHAT, CDR2 FQNNGV. CDR3 sequence (DNA): TGTGCCAGCAGCTTTTCTGGGGGGGCAGGGGAGACCCAGTACTTC. Protein product: CASSFSGGAGETQYF. The full variable domain, in which reference TRBV11-2 and TRBJ2-5 provide the parts outside the CDR3, is EAGVAQSPRYKIIEKRQSVAFWCNPISGHATLYWYQQILGQGPKLLIQFQNNGVVDDSQLPKDRFSAERLKGVDSTLKIQPAKLEDSAVYLCASSFSGGAGETQYFGPGTRLLVL.

This rearrangement joins TRBV4-1 to TRBJ1-5; D is perhaps TRBD1 (5 bases). The germline V gene has CDR1 MGHRA and CDR2 YSYEKL. The CDR3 runs 17 residues. V was trimmed by 0 bases and J by 4 bases, leaving 16 bases between them. The CDR3 region has the DNA TGCGCCAGCAGCCAAGACCTGACAGCCCCGTTAAATCAGCCCCAGCATTTT. It translates to CASSQDLTAPLNQPQHF.

CDR3 in DNA: TGTGCCAGCAGTTTAGGATTCGATACCGAGGCGTTCTTT. Translation: CASSLGFDTEAFF. The J gene is TRBJ1-1, the V gene TRBV28; D gene unclear. Trimming shortened V by 2 bases and J by 14 bases, and 18 bases separated the two germline ends. This CDR3 has 13 residues. Germline V gives CDR1 MDHEN, CDR2 SYDVKM.

V gene TRBV28 combines with J gene TRBJ2-7, with TRBD2 matching over 11 bases. The CDR3 sequence is 16 residues long. V shed 3 bases, J shed 2 bases, and the junction held 6 bases outside the gene matches. Germline-derived CDR1 and CDR2 are MDHEN and SYDVKM. CDR3 sequence reads: CASSLQTSGAAYEQYF. The CDR3 bases are TGTGCCAGCAGTTTGCAGACTAGCGGGGCTGCCTACGAGCAGTACTTC.

This chain links TRBV3-1 (or the pseudogene TRBV3-2) with TRBJ2-3, with no clear D. V was trimmed by 11 bases and J by 4 bases, leaving 4 bases between them. This CDR3 has 9 residues. CDR1 LGHDT and CDR2 YNNKEL come from the germline V gene (reference sequence). The DNA for the CDR3 is TGTGCCTCCTCAGATACGCAGTATTTT. Translated: CASSDTQYF.

The chain employs TRBV6-2 or TRBV6-3 and TRBJ1-1, with no clear D. The CDR3 contains 13 residues. Germline CDR1 reads MNHEY; CDR2 reads SVGEGT. V lost 5 bases, J lost 3 bases, and 10 bases lay in between. CDR3 DNA: TGTGCCAGCAGTAGCCTCAGGTACACTGAAGCTTTCTTT. Protein product: CASSSLRYTEAFF.

V gene TRBV6-5 combines with J gene TRBJ2-5; 9 bases map to TRBD2. With V trimmed by 2 bases and J by 5 bases, 9 bases remained unmatched. The CDR3 loop spans 16 amino acids. Per the germline V gene, CDR1 is MNHEY and CDR2 is SVGAGI. Here the CDR3 reads CASSYGSSGIEETQYF. The CDR3 DNA reads TGTGCCAGCAGTTACGGTTCTAGCGGGATCGAGGAGACCCAGTACTTC.

The chain employs TRBV28 and TRBJ1-4; TRBD1 aligns across 9 bases. The V segment lost 5 bases and the J segment 4 bases; nucleotides outside the gene matches: 2. Germline V gene lookup returns CDR1 MDHEN and CDR2 SYDVKM. CDR3 length equals 14 residues. The CDR3 is CASSRTGVNEKLFF. The CDR3 nucleotides are TGTGCCAGCAGTAGGACAGGGGTTAATGAAAAACTGTTTTTT.

The CDR3 DNA sequence: TGTGCCAGCAGCCTCGATAATTCACCCCTCCACTTT. Its translation is CASSLDNSPLHF. The chain links TRBV11-2 to TRBJ1-6; D not resolved. The V end was cut by 5 bases, the J end by 5 bases, with 4 bases between. The V gene's germline CDR1 is SGHAT and CDR2 FQNNGV. This CDR3 comprises 12 residues.

The CDR3 reads CASSHQDRVGGYTF. CDR3 coding DNA: TGTGCCAGTAGTCATCAAGACAGGGTCGGTGGCTACACCTTC. V and J are TRBV19 and TRBJ1-2; 7 bases align to TRBD1. The V and J ends lost 5 bases and 7 bases, in that order; junction bases with no gene match: 10. The CDR3 is made up of 14 amino acids. The germline V gene has CDR1 LNHDA and CDR2 SQIVND (reference sequence).

This sequence joins TRBV6-5 and TRBJ1-2, with a possible D match to TRBD1 (6 bases). The CDR3 covers 14 residues. Germline assignment: CDR1 MNHEY and CDR2 SVGAGI. V was pared by 6 bases and J by 3 bases, with 14 bases between. CDR3 DNA sequence: TGTGCCAGCAGGGGAACCGCAGGGGACTATGGCTACACCTTC. It specifies CASRGTAGDYGYTF.